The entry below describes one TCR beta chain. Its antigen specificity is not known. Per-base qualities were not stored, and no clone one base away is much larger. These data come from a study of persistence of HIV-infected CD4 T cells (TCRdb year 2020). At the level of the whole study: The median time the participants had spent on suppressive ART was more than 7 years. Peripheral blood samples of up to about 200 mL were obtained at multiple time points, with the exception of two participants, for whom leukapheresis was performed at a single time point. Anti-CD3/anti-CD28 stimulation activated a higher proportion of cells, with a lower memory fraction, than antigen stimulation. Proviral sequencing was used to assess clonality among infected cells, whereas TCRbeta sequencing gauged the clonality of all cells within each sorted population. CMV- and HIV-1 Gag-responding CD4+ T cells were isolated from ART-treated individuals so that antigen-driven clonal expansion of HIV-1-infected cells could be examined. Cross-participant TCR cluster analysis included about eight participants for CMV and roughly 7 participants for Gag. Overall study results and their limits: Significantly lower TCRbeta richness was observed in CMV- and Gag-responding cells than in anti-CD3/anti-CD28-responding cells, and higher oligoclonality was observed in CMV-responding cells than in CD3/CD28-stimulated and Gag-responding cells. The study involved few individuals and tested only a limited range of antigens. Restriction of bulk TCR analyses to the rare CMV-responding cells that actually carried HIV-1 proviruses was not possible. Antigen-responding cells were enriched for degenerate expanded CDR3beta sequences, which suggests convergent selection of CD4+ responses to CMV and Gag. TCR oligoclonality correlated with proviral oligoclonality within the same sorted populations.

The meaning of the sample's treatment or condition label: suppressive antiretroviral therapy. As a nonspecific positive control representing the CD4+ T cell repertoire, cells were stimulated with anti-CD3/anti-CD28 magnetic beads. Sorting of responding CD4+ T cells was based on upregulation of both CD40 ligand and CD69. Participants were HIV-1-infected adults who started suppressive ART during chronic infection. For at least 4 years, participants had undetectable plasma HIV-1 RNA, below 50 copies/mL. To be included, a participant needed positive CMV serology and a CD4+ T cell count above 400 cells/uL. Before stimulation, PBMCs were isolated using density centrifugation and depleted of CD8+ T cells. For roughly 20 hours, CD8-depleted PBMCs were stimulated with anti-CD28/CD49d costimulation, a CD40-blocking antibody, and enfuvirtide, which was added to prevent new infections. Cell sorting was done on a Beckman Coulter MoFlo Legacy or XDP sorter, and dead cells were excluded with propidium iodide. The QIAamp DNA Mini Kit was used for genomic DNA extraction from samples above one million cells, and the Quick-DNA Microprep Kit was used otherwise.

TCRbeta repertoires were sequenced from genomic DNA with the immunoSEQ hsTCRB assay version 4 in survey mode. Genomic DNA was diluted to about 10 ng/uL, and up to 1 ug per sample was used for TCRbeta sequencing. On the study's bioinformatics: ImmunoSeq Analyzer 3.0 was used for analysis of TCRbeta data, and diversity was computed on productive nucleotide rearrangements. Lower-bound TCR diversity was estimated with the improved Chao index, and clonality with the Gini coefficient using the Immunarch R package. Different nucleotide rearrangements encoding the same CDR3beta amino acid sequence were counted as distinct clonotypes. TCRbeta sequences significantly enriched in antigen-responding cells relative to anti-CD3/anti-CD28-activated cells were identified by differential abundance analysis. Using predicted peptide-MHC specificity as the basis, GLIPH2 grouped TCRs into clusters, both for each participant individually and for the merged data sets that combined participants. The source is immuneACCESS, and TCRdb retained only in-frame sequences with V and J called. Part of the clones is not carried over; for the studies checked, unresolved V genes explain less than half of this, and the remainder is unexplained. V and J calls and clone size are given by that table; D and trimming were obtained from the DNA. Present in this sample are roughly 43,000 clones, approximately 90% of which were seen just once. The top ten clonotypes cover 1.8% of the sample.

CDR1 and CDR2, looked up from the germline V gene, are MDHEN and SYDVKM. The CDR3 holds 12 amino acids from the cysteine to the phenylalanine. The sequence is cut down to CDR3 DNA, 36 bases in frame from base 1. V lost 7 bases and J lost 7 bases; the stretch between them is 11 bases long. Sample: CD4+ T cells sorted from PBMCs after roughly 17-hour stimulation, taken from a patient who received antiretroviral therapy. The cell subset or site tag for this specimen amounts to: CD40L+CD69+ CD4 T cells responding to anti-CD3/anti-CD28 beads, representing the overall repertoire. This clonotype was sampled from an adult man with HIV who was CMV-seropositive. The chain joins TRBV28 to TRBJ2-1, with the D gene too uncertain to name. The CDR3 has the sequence CASTTTWNEQFF. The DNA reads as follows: TGTGCCAGCACCACGACGTGGAATGAGCAGTTCTTC.